The present TCR beta chain was sequenced within a study of PD-1 blockade in classical Hodgkin lymphoma. Libraries were prepared by immunoSEQ multiplex PCR; TCRdb keeps only in-frame clonotypes and omits some of them. The sample holds roughly 42,000 clones, around two thirds seen once. Study-wide points: Relative to healthy donors, newly diagnosed patients reportedly had lower baseline TCR diversity, which was reported as lower still in relapsed/refractory patients. It was CD4+ TCR diversity, not CD8+, that rose significantly by C4D1. The causes of the repertoire differences, possibly disease activity or prior therapy, remain undefined.

V trimming: 6 bases; J trimming: 8 bases; junction bases outside the gene matches: 7. CDR3 length equals 13 residues. The germline CDR1 and CDR2 sequences are MNHEY and SMNVEV (reference sequence). Every single patient, without exception, relapsed after autologous stem cell transplantation, and brentuximab vedotin exposure varied. Classifying best responses yielded complete response, partial response or progressive disease. This clone came up a few times. The target antigen is unknown. The V gene is TRBV27, the J gene TRBJ1-2; 9 bases align to TRBD1. The source is a human donor with classical Hodgkin lymphoma. The sample in question was peripheral blood mononuclear cells (PBMCs), obtained at baseline. The CDR3 bases are TGTGCCAGCAGGCCCAACAGGGGGCACGGCTACACCTTC. This codes for CASRPNRGHGYTF.